Below are 31 T cell receptor beta chains sequenced from a single sample in a study of T cells in Graves' hyperthyroidism and ophthalmopathy. Using RNA transcripts as the source, TCR beta CDR3 regions were amplified. In the first-round RT-PCR of the TCR CDR3, the HTBI primer set was used. TCRdb reprocessed the multiplex PCR reads via MiXCR and lists one record per CDR3 protein. The data contain around 520,000 distinct CDR3 sequences, 11% to 15% of them singletons. Sequencing was done on a sample of blood. The source of these receptors is a woman in her thirties or forties with Graves' hyperthyroidism.

This clonotype was seen only a few times. A much larger clone lies one base from this, so it may be a read error. The rearrangement joins TRBV7-2 to TRBJ2-6; D remains ambiguous. Trimming removed 3 bases at V and 0 bases at J, with 6 bases between. The CDR3 is made up of 15 amino acids. CDR1 is SGHTA, CDR2 FQGNSA, per germline. The CDR3 spells CASSFHSSGANVLTF. The DNA for the CDR3 is TGTGCCAGCAGCTTCCATAGCTCTGGGGCCAACGTCCTGACTTTC.

Many counts were recorded for this clonotype. This sequence joins TRBV3-1 and TRBJ2-2, with D unclear. The CDR3 spans 14 residues. CDR1 LGHDT and CDR2 YNNKEL come from the germline V gene (reference sequence). The V end lost 0 bases, the J end lost 4 bases, and 6 bases lay between the germline ends. In nucleotides, the CDR3 is TGTGCCAGCAGCCAAGATCCCCGCACCGGGGAGCTGTTTTTT. It specifies CASSQDPRTGELFF.

This clonotype was detected ten times or more. The gene calls are TRBV2 and TRBJ2-7; D is possibly TRBD1 or TRBD2 (5 bases each). The V and J ends lost 8 bases and 0 bases respectively, with 23 bases between them. The CDR3 contains 17 residues. Germline V lookup: CDR1 SNHLY, CDR2 FYNNEI. The CDR3 region is CASLFGTPLPSSYEQYF. The CDR3 DNA reads TGTGCCAGCCTATTCGGGACGCCCTTGCCCAGCTCCTACGAGCAGTACTTC. Combining the CDR3 with reference TRBV2 and TRBJ2-7 gives the whole variable domain EPEVTQTPSHQVTQMGQEVILRCVPISNHLYFYWYRQILGQKVEFLVSFYNNEISEKSEIFDDQFSVERPDGSNFTLKIRSTKLEDSAMYFCASLFGTPLPSSYEQYFGPGTRLTVT.

The chain uses TRBV27 and TRBJ2-1, with 8 bases matching TRBD1. With V trimmed by 0 bases and J by 4 bases, 5 bases remained unmatched. CDR1 and CDR2 (germline): MNHEY, SMNVEV (reference sequence). CDR3 length: 16 residues. CDR3 sequence reads: CASSLSGQGLYNEQFF. In DNA form, the CDR3 reads TGTGCCAGCAGTTTATCCGGACAGGGCCTATACAATGAGCAGTTCTTC.

This clonotype came up many times. One end of the junction is discordant with germline, which a read error may explain. The V call is TRBV6-1, the J call TRBJ1-5; weak D call: TRBD1 (5 bases). This CDR3 contains 15 residues. Germline V gives CDR1 MNHNS, CDR2 SASEGT. CDR3 in amino acids: CASSSGVINNRPQHF. CDR3 in DNA: TGTGCCAGCAGTTCGGGGGTAATAAACAATCGGCCCCAGCATTTT.

Ten or more counts support this clonotype. The V call is TRBV6-1, the J call TRBJ1-1; 8 nucleotides line up with TRBD1. Germline loops: CDR1 MNHNS, CDR2 SASEGT. The CDR3 is 14 amino acids. The V and J ends lost 7 bases and 5 bases, in that order; junction bases with no gene match: 9. CDR3 protein: CASILDRVGTEAFF. Written as DNA, the CDR3 is TGTGCCAGCATTCTGGACAGGGTAGGAACTGAAGCTTTCTTT.

This clonotype was recorded at least ten times. The rearrangement joins TRBV18 to TRBJ1-4; D gene uncertain. V lost 0 bases and J lost 8, with 7 bases in between. The CDR3 has 13 amino acids. Looked up from germline, CDR1 is KGHSH and CDR2 is LQKENI. The CDR3 here is CASSPPPAEKLFF. The CDR3 DNA sequence: TGTGCCAGCTCACCACCCCCGGCGGAAAAACTGTTTTTT.

Many counts were recorded for this clonotype. This sequence joins TRBV27 and TRBJ2-7, with 11 bases identical to TRBD1. This CDR3 is built from 16 residues. Germline loops: CDR1 MNHEY, CDR2 SMNVEV (reference sequence). Trimming at V came to 8 bases and at J to 0 bases, leaving 9 bases not matched to a gene. CDR3 nucleotide sequence: TGTGCCAGCCGCTTCTTGGGGACAGGGGGCTCCTACGAGCAGTACTTC. Protein product: CASRFLGTGGSYEQYF.

In this sample, this clonotype turned up a few times. V is TRBV9 and J is TRBJ1-1; the D gene is possibly TRBD1 (6 bases). Trimming left V 3 bases short and J 5 bases short, with 11 bases between. The CDR3 is made up of 13 amino acids. The V gene's germline CDR1 is SGDLS and CDR2 YYNGEE. The CDR3 DNA sequence: TGTGCCAGCAGCGGCAGGGGAAAGACTGAAGCTTTCTTT. As protein: CASSGRGKTEAFF.

In this sample, this clonotype turned up many times. The chain is built from TRBV11-2 and TRBJ1-4; D unclear. V gave up 6 bases and J gave up 4 bases, with 9 bases separating them. Germline V gene data show CDR1 as SGHAT and CDR2 as FQNNGV. CDR3 length: 13 amino acids. DNA of the CDR3: TGTGCCAGCAGTAGCGGGCTTAATGAAAAACTGTTTTTT. It yields the protein CASSSGLNEKLFF.

This clonotype was counted between two and nine times. This chain connects TRBV10-3 to TRBJ2-3, with a weak D call TRBD1 (5 bases). The V gene lost 0 bases and the J gene lost 5 bases, with 21 bases spanning the gap. Germline assignment: CDR1 ENHRY and CDR2 SYGVKD. CDR3 length: 18 amino acids. DNA of the CDR3: TGTGCCATCAGTGAGTCGTCCGACTGGACACCCGTGGGAGATACGCAGTATTTT. Protein product: CAISESSDWTPVGDTQYF.

This clonotype was counted ten times or more. The gene calls are TRBV28 and TRBJ2-1; TRBD1 matches at 10 bases. The germline gives CDR1 MDHEN, CDR2 SYDVKM. Germline trimming cut 4 bases from V and 9 bases from J; bases unmatched to any gene: 12. The CDR3 runs to 16 residues. CDR3 in DNA: TGTGCCAGCAGTTCCTTACATGGACAGGGGGTCGTTGAGCAGTTCTTC. This sequence encodes CASSSLHGQGVVEQFF.

This clonotype was found once. This may stem from a read error, because a much larger clone lies one nucleotide away. The chain couples TRBV2 to TRBJ2-1, with 11 positions matching TRBD2. CDR3 length equals 13 residues. CDR1 and CDR2 (germline): SNHLY, FYNNEI. As DNA, the CDR3 is TGTGCCAGCAGACTAGCGGGAGACAATGAGCAGCTCTTC. Translated, it gives CASRLAGDNEQLF.

This clonotype was seen repeatedly, ten times or more. This chain uses TRBV9 with TRBJ2-3; 8 bases match TRBD2. The CDR3 is 16 amino acids. Germline V gives CDR1 SGDLS, CDR2 YYNGEE. V gave up 0 bases and J gave up 1 base; unmatched junction bases: 4. CDR3 sequence (DNA): TGTGCCAGCAGCGTAGGGAGCGGGAGTGGCACAGATACGCAGTATTTT. Amino acids: CASSVGSGSGTDTQYF.

This clonotype has more than one count but fewer than ten. V and J are TRBV27 and TRBJ2-7; unclear D gene. Trimming shortened V by 7 bases and J by 6 bases, and 16 bases separated the two germline ends. The germline V gene has CDR1 MNHEY and CDR2 SMNVEV (reference sequence). The CDR3 extends over 13 amino acids. DNA for the CDR3: TGTGCCAGCACTTCAGGATTAGCTCGCGAGCAGTACTTC. This encodes CASTSGLAREQYF.

Many counts were recorded for this clonotype. Written as DNA, the CDR3 is TGTGCCAGCAGTCTACAGGGGGCCGCCACTGAAGCTTTCTTT. It codes for CASSLQGAATEAFF. The J gene is TRBJ1-1, the V gene TRBV12-3 or TRBV12-4, with 9 bases that match TRBD1. The J segment lost 4 bases and the V segment lost 5 bases, leaving 5 bases of the junction unmatched. This CDR3 is 14 amino acids long.

The gene calls are TRBV30 and TRBJ1-1; TRBD1 might be the D (5 bases). CDR1 and CDR2 (germline): GTSNPN, SVGIG (reference sequence). Trimming cost V 6 bases and J 1 base, with 12 bases left between them. The CDR3 totals 13 residues. The CDR3 sequence is CACIRARNTEAFF. The CDR3 nucleotides are TGTGCCTGTATCAGGGCGCGGAACACTGAAGCTTTCTTT.

This clonotype has a count of ten or more. The gene calls are TRBV5-6 and TRBJ2-5, with a weak D call TRBD2 (6 bases). Trimming removed 4 bases from V and 4 bases from J, with 8 bases in between. The germline gives CDR1 SGHDT, CDR2 YYEEEE. The length of the CDR3 is 12 residues. The CDR3, as DNA: TGTGCCAGCAGCGCGGGACCAGAGACCCAGTACTTC. Translating it yields CASSAGPETQYF. Drawing the rest from reference TRBV5-6 and TRBJ2-5, the complete variable domain is DAGVTQSPTHLIKTRGQQVTLRCSPKSGHDTVSWYQQALGQGPQFIFQYYEEEERQRGNFPDRFSGHQFPNYSSELNVNALLLGDSALYLCASSAGPETQYFGPGTRLLVL.

J is TRBJ2-3 and V is TRBV2; perhaps TRBD2 as D (6 bases). There are 16 residues in the CDR3. Germline values: CDR1 SNHLY, CDR2 FYNNEI. The germline V and J ends were trimmed by 6 bases and 2 bases, with 18 bases remaining between them. Here the CDR3 DNA reads TGTGCCAGCAGGGGACCGGGACTTACATCCACAGATACGCAGTATTTT. Translation gives CASRGPGLTSTDTQYF.

This clonotype has a count of ten or more. V gene TRBV30 combines with J gene TRBJ1-1, with unresolved D. Germline lookup yields CDR1 GTSNPN and CDR2 SVGIG (reference sequence). CDR3 length: 13 amino acids. V lost 5 bases and J 3 bases, leaving 13 bases between the germline ends. The CDR3 loop reads CAWAGRVYTEAFF. In DNA, the CDR3 is TGTGCCTGGGCGGGTAGGGTTTACACTGAAGCTTTCTTT. The variable domain in full, completed from reference TRBV30 and TRBJ1-1, reads SQTIHQWPATLVQPVGSPLSLECTVEGTSNPNLYWYRQAAGRGLQLLFYSVGIGQISSEVPQNLSASRPQDRQFILSSKKLLLSDSGFYLCAWAGRVYTEAFFGQGTRLTVV.

This clonotype appeared many times. The J gene is TRBJ1-2, the V gene TRBV24-1; D gene unclear. Germline V gene sequence: CDR1 KGHDR, CDR2 SFDVKD. V was pared by 5 bases and J by 8 bases, with 8 bases between. This CDR3 spans 11 amino acids. The CDR3 sequence is CATSALGGYTF. The CDR3 nucleotides read TGTGCCACCAGTGCCCTGGGAGGCTACACCTTC.

This chain links TRBV7-3 with TRBJ2-5; D uncertain. The germline gives CDR1 SGHTA, CDR2 FQGTGA. Between the trimmed V and J ends, which lost 5 bases and 2 bases, there was a span of 12 bases. The CDR3 has 14 amino acids. CDR3 sequence: CASSPRLFQETQYF. The CDR3 bases are TGTGCCAGCAGCCCACGACTTTTTCAAGAGACCCAGTACTTC.

This clonotype has at least ten counts. The CDR3 region has the DNA TGTGCCAGCAGCCCTGCGGGGGAAGGTGGCAATCAGCCCCAGCATTTT. Its translation is CASSPAGEGGNQPQHF. This chain links TRBV28 with TRBJ1-5, with a possible D match to TRBD1 (5 bases). From germline, CDR1 is MDHEN and CDR2 SYDVKM. CDR3 length: 16 residues. Trimming left V 6 bases short and J 2 bases short, with 17 bases between.

This clonotype was seen a few times. This rearrangement joins TRBV9 to TRBJ2-4; D may be TRBD1 (6 bases). The CDR3 runs 15 residues. Germline V gene data show CDR1 as SGDLS and CDR2 as YYNGEE. V lost 3 bases and J 3 bases, leaving 13 bases between the germline ends. The CDR3 loop reads CASSETGTDKNIQYF. DNA of the CDR3: TGTGCCAGCAGCGAGACAGGCACAGACAAAAACATTCAGTACTTC.

V usage is TRBV7-9 and J usage is TRBJ2-1, with a possible D match to TRBD1 (6 bases). The CDR3 consists of 15 residues. V lost 5 bases to trimming and J lost 8 bases, with 19 bases between them. Germline CDR1 and CDR2: SEHNR and FQNEAQ (reference sequence). The CDR3, as DNA: TGTGCCAGCAGCCCAGGGGCTAGCCGCTGGGATGAGCAGTTCTTC. Translation gives CASSPGASRWDEQFF. Full variable domain (remainder filled in from reference TRBV7-9 and TRBJ2-1): DTGVSQNPRHKITKRGQNVTFRCDPISEHNRLYWYRQTLGQGPEFLTYFQNEAQLEKSRLLSDRFSAERPKGSFSTLEIQRTEQGDSAMYLCASSPGASRWDEQFFGPGTRLTVL.

This clonotype was counted many times. This chain links TRBV5-1 with TRBJ1-6; maybe TRBD1 (5 bases). V shed 0 bases and J shed 10 bases, with 11 bases lying between them. The CDR3 runs 14 residues. Germline lookup yields CDR1 SGHRS and CDR2 YFSETQ. The CDR3 bases are TGCGCCAGCAGCTTGGGGCAGGGTGACTCACCCCTCCACTTT. Its protein product is CASSLGQGDSPLHF.

Many counts were recorded for this clonotype. V gene TRBV7-2 combines with J gene TRBJ1-1; D is perhaps TRBD1 (6 bases). Trimming removed 5 bases at V and 8 bases at J, with 12 bases between. The germline V gene encodes CDR1 SGHTA and CDR2 FQGNSA. This CDR3 is built from 12 residues. The CDR3 DNA reads TGTGCCAGCAGCCGGGACACGGGGGAAGCTTTCTTT. It specifies CASSRDTGEAFF.

This clonotype occurred many times. The chain is built from TRBV30 and TRBJ2-5, with D maybe TRBD1 (5 bases). The CDR3 has 13 residues. Trimming stripped 1 base from V and 5 bases from J, with 11 bases between. The germline V gene has CDR1 GTSNPN and CDR2 SVGIG (reference sequence). The DNA of the CDR3 is TGTGCCTGGAGTGGACAGTCCGGGGAGACCCAGTACTTC. It encodes CAWSGQSGETQYF.

This clonotype was seen a handful of times. The rearrangement joins TRBV10-3 to TRBJ2-1; 10 positions match TRBD1. The CDR3 is 15 amino acids. Germline V CDR1 and CDR2: ENHRY, SYGVKD. V lost 4 bases, J lost 6 bases, and 6 bases stayed unmatched. DNA for the CDR3: TGTGCCATCAGTGGGGACAGGGGTAACGCCAATGAGCAGTTCTTC. Its protein is CAISGDRGNANEQFF.

There are a few counts of this clonotype. The chain uses TRBV4-1 and TRBJ2-3; no clear D gene. The length of the CDR3 is 16 residues. CDR1 and CDR2 from the germline V gene are MGHRA and YSYEKL. V gave up 5 bases and J gave up 1 base, with 16 bases separating them. CDR3 loop: CASSMERGSGTDTQYF. The CDR3 nucleotides read TGCGCCAGCAGCATGGAGCGCGGTTCTGGCACAGATACGCAGTATTTT.

The rearrangement uses TRBV20-1 and TRBJ1-6; D gene uncertain. CDR3 length: 15 residues. V lost 0 bases, J lost 4 bases, and 10 bases lay in between. CDR1 is DFQATT and CDR2 is SNEGSKA in the germline V gene (reference sequence). The CDR3 here is CSARDSAAYNSPLHF. CDR3 sequence (DNA): TGCAGTGCTAGAGATTCAGCGGCTTATAATTCACCCCTCCACTTT.